This TCR beta chain was captured by sequencing in a study of cytomegalovirus exposure and HLA in healthy donors. Study information: A later analysis reported the roughly 120 validation repertoires used the same platform as the approximately 660 first-cohort repertoires. Whole-study findings and limits: Usually a TCR sequence was rare, but some public TCRs were found in many donors.

In this sample, this clone turned up a few times. Its specificity is not known. CDR1 and CDR2 from the germline V gene are MNHEY and SVGAGI. The CDR3 consists of 12 residues. V lost 7 bases to trimming and J lost 2 bases, with 9 bases between them. Profiled with immunoSEQ multiplex PCR; TCRdb holds only in-frame clones, not every one. The table lists around 70,000 clones, around 94% of them singletons. The donors were part of the roughly 120-subject validation cohort, which stood apart from the approximately 640-subject first cohort. V gene TRBV6-5 combines with J gene TRBJ2-7; possibly TRBD2 for D (5 bases). Sequencing used PBMCs. The receptor's source is a man younger than 30 in good health and CMV-seropositive. The CDR3 coding sequence is TGTGCCAGCACTGAGGGCGCCTACGAGCAGTACTTC. This encodes CASTEGAYEQYF.